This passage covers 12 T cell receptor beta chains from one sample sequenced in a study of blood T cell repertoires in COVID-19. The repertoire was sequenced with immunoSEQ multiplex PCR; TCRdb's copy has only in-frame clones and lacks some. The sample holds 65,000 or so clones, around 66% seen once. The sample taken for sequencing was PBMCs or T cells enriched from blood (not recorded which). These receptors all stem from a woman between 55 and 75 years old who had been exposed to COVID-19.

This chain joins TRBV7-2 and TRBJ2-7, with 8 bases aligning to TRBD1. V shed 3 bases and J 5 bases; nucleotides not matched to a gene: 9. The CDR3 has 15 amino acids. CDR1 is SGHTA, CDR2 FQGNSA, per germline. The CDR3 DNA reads TGTGCCAGCAGCTTCCGCGGGACAGGATCGAACGAGCAGTACTTC. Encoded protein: CASSFRGTGSNEQYF.

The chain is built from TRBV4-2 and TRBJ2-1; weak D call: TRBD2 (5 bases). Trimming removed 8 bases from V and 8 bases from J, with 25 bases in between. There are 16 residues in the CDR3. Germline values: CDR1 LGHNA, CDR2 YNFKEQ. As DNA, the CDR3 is TGTGCCAGCCGCATTGAGAGCGGAAGCTGGACCGATGAGCAGTTCTTC. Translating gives CASRIESGSWTDEQFF.

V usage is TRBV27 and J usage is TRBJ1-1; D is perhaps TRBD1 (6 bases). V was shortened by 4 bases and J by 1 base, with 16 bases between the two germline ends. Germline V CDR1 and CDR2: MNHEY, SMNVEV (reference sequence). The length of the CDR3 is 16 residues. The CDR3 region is CASSSSRGKENTEAFF. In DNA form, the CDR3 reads TGTGCCAGCAGTTCATCCAGGGGTAAAGAGAACACTGAAGCTTTCTTT.

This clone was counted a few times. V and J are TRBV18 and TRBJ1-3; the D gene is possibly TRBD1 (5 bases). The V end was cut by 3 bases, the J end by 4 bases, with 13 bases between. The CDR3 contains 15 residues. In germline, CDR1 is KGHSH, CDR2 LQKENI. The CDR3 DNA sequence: TGTGCCAGCTCACCCTACGGGACTCAGGGAAACACCATATATTTT. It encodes CASSPYGTQGNTIYF.

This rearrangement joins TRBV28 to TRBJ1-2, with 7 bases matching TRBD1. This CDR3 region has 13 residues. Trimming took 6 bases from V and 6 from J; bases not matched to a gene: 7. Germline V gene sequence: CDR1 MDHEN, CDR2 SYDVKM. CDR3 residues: CASRGQVGDGYTF. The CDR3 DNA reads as TGTGCCAGCAGAGGACAGGTTGGGGATGGCTACACCTTC.

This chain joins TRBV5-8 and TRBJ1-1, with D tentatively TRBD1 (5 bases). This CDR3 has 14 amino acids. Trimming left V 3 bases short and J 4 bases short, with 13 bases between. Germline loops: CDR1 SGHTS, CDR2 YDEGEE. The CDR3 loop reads CASSYSLGGTEAFF. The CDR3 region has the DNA TGTGCCAGCAGCTATTCACTCGGGGGCACTGAAGCTTTCTTT.

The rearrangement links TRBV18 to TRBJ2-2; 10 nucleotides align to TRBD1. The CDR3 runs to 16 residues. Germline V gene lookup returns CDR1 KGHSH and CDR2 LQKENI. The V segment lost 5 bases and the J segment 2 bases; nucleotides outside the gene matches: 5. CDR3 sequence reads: CASSTGTGVNTGELFF. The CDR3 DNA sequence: TGTGCCAGCTCAACCGGGACAGGGGTAAACACCGGGGAGCTGTTTTTT.

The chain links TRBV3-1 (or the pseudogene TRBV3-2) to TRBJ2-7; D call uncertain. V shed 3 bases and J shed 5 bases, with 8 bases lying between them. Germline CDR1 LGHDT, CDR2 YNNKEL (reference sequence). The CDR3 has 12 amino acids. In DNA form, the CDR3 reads TGTGCCAGCAGCCAGCAAGCCCACGAGCAGTACTTC. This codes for CASSQQAHEQYF.

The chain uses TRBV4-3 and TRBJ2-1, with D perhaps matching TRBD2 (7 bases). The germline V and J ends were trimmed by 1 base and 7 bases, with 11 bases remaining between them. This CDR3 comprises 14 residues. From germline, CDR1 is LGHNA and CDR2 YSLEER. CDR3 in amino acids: CASSQVEGGNEQFF. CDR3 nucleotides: TGCGCCAGCAGCCAAGTTGAGGGGGGGAATGAGCAGTTCTTC.

This CDR3 reads CASSVAAGGTHNEQFF. The CDR3 region has the DNA TGTGCCAGCAGCGTAGCGGCGGGAGGAACCCACAATGAGCAGTTCTTC. The chain is built from TRBV9 and TRBJ2-1; 8 positions agree with TRBD2. The CDR3 is made up of 16 amino acids. Germline trimming cut 0 bases from V and 5 bases from J; bases unmatched to any gene: 7. Germline CDR1 SGDLS, CDR2 YYNGEE.

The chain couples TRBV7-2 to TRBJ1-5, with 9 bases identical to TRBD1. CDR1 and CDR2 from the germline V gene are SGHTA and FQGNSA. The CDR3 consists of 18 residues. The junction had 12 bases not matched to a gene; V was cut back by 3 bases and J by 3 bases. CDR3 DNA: TGTGCCAGCAGCTTCGAAGTGGGCGGACAGGGGAACAATCAGCCCCAGCATTTT. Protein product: CASSFEVGGQGNNQPQHF.

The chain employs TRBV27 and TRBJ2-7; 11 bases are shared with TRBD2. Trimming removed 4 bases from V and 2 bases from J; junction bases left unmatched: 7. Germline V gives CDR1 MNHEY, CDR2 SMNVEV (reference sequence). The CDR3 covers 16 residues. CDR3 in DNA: TGTGCCAGCAGTTCGTACTCGGGACTAGCGGCCTACGAGCAGTACTTC. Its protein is CASSSYSGLAAYEQYF.